Each of the 9 T cell receptor beta chains below was sequenced from the same sample in a study of blood T cells in healthy people across ages. Then a second PCR, running roughly 6 to 12 cycles, was carried out with a sample-barcoded 5' primer and a J-beta primer mix. TCRdb analysed the 5' RACE reads with MiXCR anew, one entry per CDR3 protein. Of approximately 900,000 distinct CDR3 sequences in the sample, around 48% were seen once. Sequenced material: blood. These receptors originate from a man aged 30 to 45 in good health.

V is TRBV19 and J is TRBJ2-7; 9 nucleotides agree with TRBD1. The end of the DNA is better explained by TRBJ2-5, so the J call may be wrong. CDR3 length: 14 amino acids. Looked up from germline, CDR1 is LNHDA and CDR2 is SQIVND (reference sequence). CDR3 sequence reads: CASSDTGGGETQYF. DNA of the CDR3: TGTGCCAGTAGTGACACAGGGGGCGGGGAGACCCAGTACTTC.

CDR3: CASSQTSGSTDTQYF. CDR3 nucleotide sequence: TGTGCCAGCAGTCAAACTAGCGGGAGCACAGATACGCAGTATTTT. The chain employs TRBV7-3 and TRBJ2-3; 9 nucleotides agree with TRBD2. CDR1 is SGHTA and CDR2 is FQGTGA in the germline V gene. V lost 6 bases, J lost 0 bases, and 4 bases stayed unmatched. The CDR3 is 15 amino acids.

This clonotype was seen repeatedly, ten times or more. A much larger clone is a single base away; this may be a read error. The chain has TRBV5-1 and TRBJ2-5; the D gene is possibly TRBD2 (6 bases). The CDR3 is made up of 14 amino acids. The ends were cut back, 4 bases at V and 11 bases at J, with 21 bases in the middle. Germline CDR1 reads SGHRS; CDR2 reads YFSETQ. CDR3 DNA: TGCGCCAGCAGCACCGGGACTCTAAACAATGAGCAGTACTTC. This encodes CASSTGTLNNEQYF.

This clonotype was observed a handful of times. The gene calls are TRBV4-3 and TRBJ2-7; the D is unclear. Per the germline V gene, CDR1 is LGHNA and CDR2 is YSLEER. CDR3 length: 13 residues. Trimming removed 0 bases from V and 3 bases from J, with 6 bases in between. The CDR3 reads CASSQETHYEQYF. The CDR3 DNA follows: TGCGCCAGCAGCCAAGAAACCCACTACGAGCAGTACTTC.

The chain employs TRBV20-1 and TRBJ2-3; 9 nucleotides match TRBD1. V gave up 5 bases and J gave up 2 bases; unmatched junction bases: 5. CDR3 length: 14 residues. Germline values: CDR1 DFQATT, CDR2 SNEGSKA (reference sequence). CDR3 residues: CSALGTGPTDTQYF. CDR3 nucleotides: TGCAGTGCTCTGGGGACAGGGCCCACAGATACGCAGTATTTT.

As concerns this clonotype: A much larger clone sits a single nucleotide away, making a read error possible. The chain employs TRBV24-1 and TRBJ2-3; D not certain. Deletions cut 9 bases from V and 2 bases from J, with 8 bases between. This CDR3 contains 12 residues. Germline-derived CDR1 and CDR2 are KGHDR and SFDVKD. The CDR3 reads CATGGNTDTQYF. The CDR3 nucleotides read TGTGCCACCGGTGGCAACACAGATACGCAGTATTTT.

The rearrangement links TRBV28 to TRBJ2-1; D gene uncertain. Gene TRBJ2-7 matches the end of the DNA better, so the J call may be wrong. The CDR3 is 12 amino acids. Germline assignment: CDR1 MDHEN and CDR2 SYDVKM. DNA for the CDR3: TGTGCCAGCAGGAGACAAGCCTACGAGCAGTACTTC. Its translation is CASRRQAYEQYF.

The rearrangement joins TRBV20-1 to TRBJ2-3; D uncertain. Trimming removed 0 bases at V and 8 bases at J, with 9 bases between. Germline CDR1 and CDR2: DFQATT and SNEGSKA (reference sequence). The CDR3 loop spans 12 amino acids. CDR3 DNA sequence: TGCAGTGCTAGAGACGACCCGCTTACGCAGTATTTT. This gives the protein CSARDDPLTQYF.

In this sample, this clonotype turned up once. The CDR3 sequence is CSAQTGGGYGYTF. CDR3 coding DNA: TGCAGCGCCCAGACAGGGGGCGGCTATGGCTACACCTTC. The chain uses TRBV29-1 and TRBJ1-2, with 10 bases matching TRBD1. The CDR3 sequence is 13 residues long. The J segment lost 4 bases and the V segment lost 7 bases, leaving 6 bases of the junction unmatched. Germline loops: CDR1 SQVTM, CDR2 ANQGSEA.